This T cell receptor (beta chain) was identified in a study of molecular identifiers for immune sequencing clone quantification. V dropped 3 bases and J dropped 10 bases, with 16 bases sitting between them. CDR3 length: 14 amino acids. Germline lookup yields CDR1 KGHDR and CDR2 SFDVKD. One entry per CDR3 protein, called by TCRdb with MiXCR from the PCR reads. The data show about 510,000 distinct CDR3 sequences, about 25% seen once. Sequenced input: naive CD8+ T cells from blood, with Jurkat cell RNA spiked in. The subset here: FACS-sorted CD8+CD4-CCR7+CD45RA+ naive T cells. The sequence derives from a human donor in good health. Some libraries in this study had Jurkat cell RNA spiked in. V gene TRBV24-1 combines with J gene TRBJ2-3; tentatively, D is TRBD2 (6 bases). The CDR3 spells CATSDNGTPRPQYF. In DNA, the CDR3 is TGTGCCACCAGTGATAATGGGACTCCTAGGCCGCAGTATTTT.